A selection of T cell receptor beta chains follows, all from one sample in a study of OX40 agonist ivuxolimab in advanced cancers. Measured with immunoSEQ multiplex PCR; TCRdb has only the in-frame clones, and not every one. The sample records tens of thousands of clones, around 81% being singletons. The specimen comprised CD4+ or CD8+ T cells sorted from blood, sampled in a trial of the OX40 agonist ivuxolimab. Every receptor here comes from an adult with an advanced solid tumor such as melanoma, head and neck, liver or kidney cancer. Each CDR3 is given with its conserved first and last residue. The D gene is left open where the match is weak. The size field is filled for only some rows; it gives once, few, many or a size class.

TRBJ2-5	TRBV5-1	.	TRBD2	CASSLAGASGEWAQYF	TGCGCCAGCAGCTTGGCAGGGGCTAGCGGGGAATGGGCCCAGTACTTC
TRBJ2-2	TRBV5-4	.	TRBD1	CASNHRGNTGELFF	TGTGCCAGCAACCACAGGGGTAACACCGGGGAGCTGTTTTTT
TRBJ2-1	TRBV2	.	.	CASSETPPFSGEQFF	TGTGCCAGCAGTGAGACTCCCCCTTTTTCCGGTGAGCAGTTCTTC
TRBJ1-3	TRBV19	.	.	CASTFTGSGNTIYF	TGTGCCAGCACGTTTACGGGCTCTGGAAACACCATATATTTT
TRBJ2-1	TRBV9	.	TRBD2	CASSVGAGGLYNEQFF	TGTGCCAGCAGCGTAGGAGCGGGGGGGTTATACAATGAGCAGTTCTTC
TRBJ1-1	TRBV5-1	.	.	CASSPTGTGTTEAFF	TGCGCCAGCAGCCCTACTGGTACAGGGACTACTGAAGCCTTCTTT
TRBJ1-5	TRBV2	.	.	CASSLVGGSNQPQHF	TGTGCCAGCAGCTTGGTGGGGGGAAGCAATCAGCCCCAGCATTTT
TRBJ1-2	TRBV7-8	.	.	CASSLVGRGYTF	TGTGCCAGCAGCTTAGTAGGGCGGGGCTACACCTTC
TRBJ1-4	TRBV5-1	.	TRBD1	CASSLEWTGAEKLFF	TGCGCCAGCAGCTTGGAATGGACAGGGGCGGAAAAACTGTTTTTT
TRBJ2-2	TRBV7-7	.	TRBD1	CASSRQGGNTGELFF	TGTGCTAGCAGTCGACAGGGGGGAAACACCGGGGAGCTGTTTTTT
TRBJ1-2	TRBV4-3	.	.	CASSQGYGDTDGYTF	TGCGCCAGCAGCCAAGGATACGGGGACACAGATGGCTACACCTTC
TRBJ2-1	TRBV5-6	.	TRBD2	CASSLRASGPYNEQFF	TGTGCCAGCAGCTTGAGGGCTAGCGGGCCTTACAATGAGCAGTTCTTC
TRBJ1-2	TRBV11-2	.	TRBD1	CASSYPAQGDYGYTF	TGTGCCAGCAGCTACCCGGCCCAGGGGGACTATGGCTACACCTTC
TRBJ2-5	TRBV5-1	.	TRBD1	CASSLARGIGETQYF	TGCGCCAGCAGCTTGGCCAGGGGGATAGGAGAGACCCAGTACTTC
TRBJ2-7	TRBV5-1	.	.	CASSLGTPSYEQYF	TGCGCCAGCAGCTTGGGGACACCCTCCTACGAGCAGTACTTC
TRBJ1-4	TRBV7-9	.	.	CASSLAVGPVRELFF	TGTGCCAGCAGCTTAGCAGTCGGGCCCGTGAGAGAACTGTTTTTT
TRBJ2-5	TRBV5-1	.	TRBD2	CASSLAPGGGQETQYF	TGCGCCAGCAGCTTGGCCCCGGGCGGGGGGCAAGAGACCCAGTACTTC
TRBJ2-7	TRBV19	.	.	CASRPGAVSNEQYF	TGTGCCAGTAGGCCCGGGGCGGTTAGCAACGAGCAGTACTTC
TRBJ2-7	TRBV5-1	.	TRBD1	CASSTGTGYEQYF	TGCGCCAGCAGCACCGGGACAGGCTACGAGCAGTACTTC
TRBJ2-7	TRBV14	.	.	CASSQGLAFRLGEQYF	TGTGCCAGCAGCCAAGGATTAGCTTTTCGCCTGGGGGAGCAGTACTTC
TRBJ2-7	TRBV2	.	.	CASSGGSYEQYF	TGTGCCAGCAGTGGTGGCAGCTACGAGCAGTACTTC
TRBJ1-5	TRBV2	.	TRBD1	CASSPDRFNQPQHF	TGTGCCAGCAGTCCGGACAGGTTCAATCAGCCCCAGCATTTT
TRBJ1-6	TRBV9	.	TRBD1	CASSPNQGALYSPLHF	TGTGCCAGCAGCCCCAACCAGGGGGCCCTGTATTCACCCCTCCACTTT
TRBJ2-7	TRBV11-2	.	.	CASSLWSGSGEQYF	TGTGCCAGCAGCTTATGGTCAGGGTCCGGGGAGCAGTACTTC
TRBJ2-3	TRBV7-2	.	TRBD2	CASSATSGAYGDTQYF	TGTGCCAGCAGCGCGACTAGCGGGGCGTACGGAGATACGCAGTATTTT
TRBJ2-2	TRBV5-1	.	.	CASSLHAGAGTGELFF	TGCGCCAGCAGCCTTCACGCAGGGGCTGGCACCGGGGAGCTGTTTTTT
TRBJ1-1	TRBV7-6	.	.	CASSQPGNTEAFF	TGTGCCAGCAGCCAACCGGGGAACACTGAAGCTTTCTTT
TRBJ2-6	TRBV5-4	.	.	CASSFRQGMRVLTF	TGTGCCAGCAGCTTCCGGCAGGGAATGCGGGTCCTGACTTTC
TRBJ2-7	TRBV6-1	.	.	CASSPDGYEQYF	TGTGCCAGCAGCCCGGACGGCTACGAGCAGTACTTC
TRBJ1-2	TRBV7-2	.	.	CASSLRDAYGYTF	TGTGCCAGCAGCTTACGGGACGCCTATGGCTACACCTTC
TRBJ2-2	TRBV6-1	once	.	CASSGGQNTGELFF	TGTGCCAGCAGTGGGGGACAGAACACCGGGGAGCTGTTTTTT